This TCR beta chain is drawn from a study of chemoradiotherapy in HPV16-positive cancers. Study details: Two HPV16-positive patients' cells yielded candidate HPV-specific clones and common motifs.

This clone was recorded a few times. Its target is not known. The data were produced by immunoSEQ multiplex PCR, yet TCRdb's version contains in-frame clones alone and is incomplete. The sample lists some 4,900 clones, 65% to 85% seen once, with around 15% in the top ten. Study results and limitations: Candidate HPV-specific clones and E7-related TCR motifs grew in tumor during treatment. Better recurrence-free survival went with HPV-responsive T-cell expansion in HPV16-positive patients.

The V end was cut by 5 bases, the J end by 2 bases, with 5 bases between. This CDR3 region has 12 residues. Germline assignment: CDR1 SEHNR and CDR2 FQNEAQ (reference sequence). Source: tumor tissue, taken from a patient who underwent chemoradiotherapy. This chain uses TRBV7-9 with TRBJ2-3; D is undetermined. The receptor was isolated from a human donor with HPV-associated anogenital cancer. The CDR3 sequence is CASSPSTDTQYF. The CDR3 nucleotides are TGTGCCAGCAGCCCCTCCACAGATACGCAGTATTTT. Full variable domain (missing parts from reference TRBV7-9 and TRBJ2-3): DTGVSQNPRHKITKRGQNVTFRCDPISEHNRLYWYRQTLGQGPEFLTYFQNEAQLEKSRLLSDRFSAERPKGSFSTLEIQRTEQGDSAMYLCASSPSTDTQYFGPGTRLTVL.